The entry below gives a single T cell receptor (beta chain) sequence along with its context. It has no known antigen specificity. It has no much larger one-base neighbor in the sample; base qualities were not kept. CDR1 and CDR2 (MGHDK, SYGVNS) derive from the germline V gene. Trimming costs V 0 bases and J 4 bases, and their ends lie 4 bases apart. From the cysteine up to the phenylalanine, the CDR3 has a length of 14 residues. Of the read, only the CDR3 DNA is kept; its 42 bases are in frame from base 1. Each donor gave one peripheral blood draw, averaging roughly 120 mL, which was collected into heparinised tubes. Naive, central memory, regulatory and stem cell-like memory CD4+ T cells were sorted on a BD FACSAria II using a panel including CD45RO, CCR7, CD25, CD127, CD95 and CD27. All sorted populations exceeded 98% purity. PBMCs were isolated right away by Lymphoprep density gradient centrifugation and were stained directly, without culture. So that batch effects would be minimized, each experiment stained and sorted samples in pairs, pairing one healthy donor with one patient.

This sample is part of a study of beta chain features in type 1 diabetes (dated by TCRdb to 2017 to 2018). In the study overall: Patients and healthy donors did not differ in mean age, gender distribution, total cell number or subset yield. Regulatory and stem cell-like memory subsets were isolated from only 8 patients and roughly eight healthy donors, whereas naive and central memory subsets came from all 28 donors. The study compared TCRB repertoires of sorted circulating CD4+ T cell subsets between recently diagnosed type 1 diabetes patients and matched healthy donors. A total of some 110 million sorted cells were examined across all samples, and a strong correlation was observed between cell number per subset and RNA yield. What the authors observed across the whole study: Because small numbers of individuals were included in the HLA sub-analyses, any influence of HLA type on TCRB rearrangement was left unresolved. Shorter templates might be favored by PCR, yet because patient and control samples were amplified and corrected together, any such skew would affect both groups equally. Type 1 diabetes patients showed a moderate but significant shortening of TCRB CDR3 length in all four CD4+ subsets. At VDJ recombination sites, type 1 diabetes patients had fewer insertions and more deleted nucleotides, which implies abnormalities in thymic rearrangement. Naive, central memory and regulatory TCRB repertoires appeared more similar among patients than among healthy donors. Because cDNA was sequenced instead of genomic DNA, highly expressing activated cells could be over-represented, though the groups showed no difference in activation or CD3 levels.

The High Capacity cDNA Reverse Transcription Kit was used to reverse transcribe all of the isolated RNA, meaning that expressed TCRB transcripts were what got sequenced. Naive, central memory and regulatory T cell samples underwent deep immunoSEQ sequencing, averaging approximately 3.5 million total reads per sample. Sorted cells were lysed in RLT buffer, and RNA was extracted using DNase-treated RNeasy Micro or Mini kits according to cell number. To prevent cross-contamination, each cell subset was processed individually, whereas patient and healthy donor samples were processed jointly. Using the immunoSEQ multiplex PCR, TCRB sequences were amplified from cDNA into 87-bp fragments spanning the CDR3 region. Amplicons were sequenced on the Illumina HiSeq platform. The paper's data handling went like this. PCR bias was corrected computationally using synthetic template baselines, and reads within Hamming distance 2 were collapsed, with unmergeable singletons discarded. Reads were aligned against IMGT so that V, D and J genes, CDR3 length and insertions or deletions at six rearrangement sites could be assigned. Within each subset, clonotype counts were normalized to sorted cell number, and only after that were true diversity and Gini coefficients computed with the tcR R package. The overlap coefficient, calculated on TCRB nucleotide sequences, was used to measure repertoire sharing. As a proxy for the pre-selection repertoire, out-of-frame TCRB sequences from naive cells were analyzed. Drawn from immuneACCESS, this table holds only the in-frame rearrangements with V and J called that TCRdb kept. Clones are partly lost; checked studies trace under half to an unresolved V gene and leave the rest unexplained. D and trimming were read from the DNA, whereas the V and J calls and clone size are those reported in that table. Across this sample there are some 200,000 clones, with around 16% seen only once. 0.07% to 0.095% of the sample rests with the top ten.

Recombination connected TRBV25-1 to TRBJ2-6, with the D gene not confidently named. Sequenced sample: naive CD4+ T cells from blood. What the cell subset or site label conveys for this sample: true naive CD4+ T cells. The clonotype was recovered from a man aged 25 to 45 with type 1 diabetes. The nucleotides read TGTGCCAGCAGTGAATATACCGGGGCCAACGTCCTGACTTTC. Protein translation: CASSEYTGANVLTF.